The 15 T cell receptor beta chains given below trace back to one sample, sequenced in a study of T cell changes during pregnancy in multiple sclerosis. Profiled with immunoSEQ multiplex PCR; TCRdb holds only in-frame clones, not every one. The data contain about 43,000 clones, 75% to 90% of them singletons. The input for sequencing was peripheral blood, taken in the second trimester of pregnancy. The receptors were sampled from a female donor in good health, enrolled as a control in a pregnancy study.

The gene calls are TRBV9 and TRBJ2-1; TRBD2 aligns across 11 bases. Germline CDR1 is SGDLS and CDR2 is YYNGEE. The CDR3 totals 16 residues. J gave up 4 bases and V 3 bases, and 6 bases lay outside the gene matches. CDR3 DNA sequence: TGTGCCAGCAGCGAGAAGGGACTAGCGGCTTACAATGAGCAGTTCTTC. Protein: CASSEKGLAAYNEQFF.

The chain combines TRBV19 with TRBJ1-2; D may be TRBD1 (5 bases). The V gene lost 5 bases and the J gene lost 4 bases, with 17 bases spanning the gap. This CDR3 is 15 amino acids long. The germline CDR1 and CDR2 sequences are LNHDA and SQIVND (reference sequence). The CDR3 region has the DNA TGTGCCAGTAGTTATGGGACTCCTTCTTTCTATGGCTACACCTTC. Amino acid sequence: CASSYGTPSFYGYTF.

This chain joins TRBV19 and TRBJ1-6; D may be TRBD1 (5 bases). Germline V gene data show CDR1 as LNHDA and CDR2 as SQIVND (reference sequence). The CDR3 runs to 18 residues. Trimming cost V 8 bases and J 7 bases, with 27 bases left between them. The DNA for the CDR3 is TGTGCCAGTCGAATCCGGGGGGTTCAGGAAAGGAACAATTCACCCCTCCACTTT. Amino acid sequence: CASRIRGVQERNNSPLHF.

V and J are TRBV6-1 and TRBJ2-7; 8 bases are shared with TRBD2. From germline, CDR1 is MNHNS and CDR2 SASEGT. V dropped 1 base and J dropped 2; count of bases not matched to a gene: 4. CDR3 size: 15 residues. CDR3 amino acids: CASSEGSGGTYEQYF. The CDR3 DNA is TGTGCCAGCAGTGAAGGGAGCGGGGGAACCTACGAGCAGTACTTC.

This clone was found once. The chain recombines TRBV30 with TRBJ2-3; 7 bases line up with TRBD1. The CDR3 length is 16 residues. Germline CDR1 is GTSNPN and CDR2 is SVGIG (reference sequence). V trimming: 1 base; J trimming: 2 bases; junction bases outside the gene matches: 9. The CDR3 nucleotides are TGTGCCTGGAGTGGTACAGGGGCGGCCCCCACAGATACGCAGTATTTT. Amino acid sequence: CAWSGTGAAPTDTQYF.

The rearrangement joins TRBV7-2 to TRBJ1-2; 7 bases fit TRBD1. The CDR3 runs to 13 residues. V shed 3 bases, J shed 7 bases, and the junction held 5 bases outside the gene matches. CDR1 and CDR2 (germline): SGHTA, FQGNSA. This CDR3 is CASSLDRRGGYTF. As DNA, the CDR3 is TGTGCCAGCAGCTTGGACAGGCGGGGTGGCTACACCTTC.

The chain combines TRBV25-1 with TRBJ1-2; perhaps TRBD1 as D (6 bases). The V end lost 4 bases, the J end lost 4 bases, and 19 bases lay between the germline ends. This CDR3 contains 16 residues. Germline lookup yields CDR1 MGHDK and CDR2 SYGVNS. The CDR3 DNA follows: TGTGCCAGCAGTGTTCTGGGGGGGGGCGATACCTATGGCTACACCTTC. It encodes CASSVLGGGDTYGYTF.

CDR3 nucleotide sequence: TGTGCCAGCAGCCACAGGTCGGTTGACGGCTACACCTTC. It specifies CASSHRSVDGYTF. V and J are TRBV7-9 and TRBJ1-2, with D perhaps matching TRBD1 (5 bases). Germline V gene sequence: CDR1 SEHNR, CDR2 FQNEAQ (reference sequence). The V gene lost 5 bases and the J gene lost 8 bases, with 15 bases spanning the gap. This CDR3 spans 13 amino acids.

The chain links TRBV9 to TRBJ1-1; D gene uncertain. Germline CDR1 SGDLS, CDR2 YYNGEE. The CDR3 runs to 17 residues. V lost 4 bases and J lost 0, with 19 bases in between. The CDR3: CASSHETGTAMNTEAFF. CDR3 bases: TGTGCCAGCAGCCACGAGACGGGAACAGCTATGAACACTGAAGCTTTCTTT.

The J gene is TRBJ2-1, the V gene TRBV5-1; 13 bases match TRBD2. CDR3 length equals 18 residues. With 1 base clipped from V and 6 bases from J, the junction kept 10 bases outside the gene matches. Germline V gives CDR1 SGHRS, CDR2 YFSETQ. This chain's CDR3 is CASSLLGGGLAGANEQFF. CDR3 bases: TGCGCCAGCAGCTTGTTAGGTGGAGGACTAGCGGGGGCCAATGAGCAGTTCTTC.

There are a few counts of this clone. The CDR3 protein is CASSLAGTGTEAFF. In nucleotides, the CDR3 is TGTGCCAGCAGCTTAGCCGGGACAGGGACAGAAGCTTTCTTT. The chain joins TRBV11-2 to TRBJ1-1; 9 bases agree with TRBD1. Germline values: CDR1 SGHAT, CDR2 FQNNGV. The junction had 5 bases not matched to a gene; V was cut back by 1 base and J by 8 bases. The CDR3 consists of 14 residues.

The chain carries TRBV5-4 and TRBJ1-4; tentative D call: TRBD1 (5 bases). This CDR3 spans 11 amino acids. Trimming cost V 10 bases and J 1 base, with 5 bases left between them. Germline values: CDR1 SGHNT, CDR2 YYREEE (reference sequence). The CDR3 sequence: CAGQTNEKLFF. CDR3 nucleotides: TGTGCCGGACAAACTAATGAAAAACTGTTTTTT.

The genes are TRBV29-1 and TRBJ1-5; TRBD1 might be the D (5 bases). V lost 0 bases and J 10 bases, leaving 10 bases between the germline ends. The CDR3 consists of 12 residues. Germline V gene lookup returns CDR1 SQVTM and CDR2 ANQGSEA. The CDR3 DNA sequence: TGCAGCGTTGAAGATGGGGGGTTACCCCAGCATTTT. This sequence encodes CSVEDGGLPQHF.

V gene TRBV5-1 combines with J gene TRBJ1-2, with a possible D match to TRBD1 (5 bases). Trimming took 0 bases from V and 3 from J, leaving 15 bases between them. This CDR3 is built from 16 residues. Per the germline V gene, CDR1 is SGHRS and CDR2 is YFSETQ. The CDR3 bases are TGCGCCAGCAGCTTGGCCCGGGTAGGGGTAGACTATGGCTACACCTTC. Protein product: CASSLARVGVDYGYTF.

The J gene is TRBJ2-7, the V gene TRBV5-1; 8 nucleotides agree with TRBD2. V lost 2 bases, J lost 3 bases, and 4 bases stayed unmatched. Germline V gene sequence: CDR1 SGHRS, CDR2 YFSETQ. This CDR3 is 14 amino acids long. CDR3 in DNA: TGCGCCAGCAGCTTTAGCGGGAACCGCTACGAGCAGTACTTC. Protein sequence: CASSFSGNRYEQYF.